A selection of T cell receptor beta chains follows, all from one sample in a study of blood T cell repertoires in COVID-19. Sequenced by immunoSEQ multiplex PCR; TCRdb stores in-frame clones only, minus some. The sample holds roughly 87,000 clones, about 91% seen once. Sequenced material: peripheral blood. All receptors come from an elderly woman with active COVID-19. Both conserved end residues are part of each CDR3. D genes are given only for firm matches. For some rows the clone size is stated as once, few or many, or as a class when expanded; others skip it.

>TRBV11-1|TRBJ2-5|TRBD2|-
CASSSLLAGGQETQYF
TGTGCCAGCAGTTCACTGCTAGCGGGAGGGCAGGAGACCCAGTACTTC
>TRBV28|TRBJ1-4|TRBD1|once
CASSSLQGVGANEKLFF
TGTGCCAGCAGTTCACTCCAGGGGGTCGGAGCTAATGAAAAACTGTTTTTT
>TRBV28|TRBJ2-3|TRBD2|-
CASIRSGISTDTQYF
TGTGCCAGCATCCGTAGCGGGATCAGCACAGATACGCAGTATTTT
>TRBV6-6|TRBJ2-2|TRBD2|-
CASRGTSGSSGELFF
TGTGCCAGCAGGGGGACTAGCGGGAGTTCCGGGGAGCTGTTTTTT
>TRBV29-1|TRBJ2-5|-|-
CSARQETQYF
TGCAGCGCCCGCCAAGAGACCCAGTACTTC
>TRBV6-6|TRBJ2-1|-|-
CASSYRTDYNEQFF
TGTGCCAGCAGTTACCGCACAGACTACAATGAGCAGTTCTTC
>TRBV7-6|TRBJ2-2|TRBD2|-
CASTPWGGSVAGELFF
TGTGCCAGCACCCCCTGGGGGGGGAGTGTCGCCGGGGAGCTGTTTTTT
>TRBV6-7|TRBJ2-1|-|once
CASSPRAGDHTYNEQFF
TGTGCCAGCAGTCCCCGCGCGGGTGACCACACCTACAATGAGCAGTTCTTC
>TRBV12-3/TRBV12-4|TRBJ2-3|-|-
CATRVREIGTQYF
TGTGCCACCCGGGTGCGGGAAATCGGTACGCAGTATTTT
>TRBV7-6|TRBJ2-1|TRBD2|-
CASSLGVASGRGFSDEQFF
TGTGCCAGCAGCTTAGGTGTGGCTAGCGGGAGGGGGTTCAGCGATGAGCAGTTCTTC
>TRBV7-2|TRBJ2-7|-|-
CASSLAYQGSYEQYF
TGTGCCAGCAGCTTAGCATACCAGGGTTCCTACGAGCAGTACTTC
>TRBV12-5|TRBJ2-2|-|-
CASGLGTAGELFF
TGTGCTAGTGGTTTGGGGACAGCCGGGGAGCTGTTTTTT
>TRBV12-3/TRBV12-4|TRBJ1-1|-|-
CASSHTVNTEAFF
TGTGCCAGCAGCCACACAGTGAACACTGAAGCTTTCTTT
>TRBV7-9|TRBJ2-2|TRBD2|-
CASRPGTSSGELFF
TGTGCCAGCAGGCCGGGGACTAGCTCCGGGGAGCTGTTTTTT
>TRBV7-2|TRBJ1-5|-|-
CASSARDNQPQHF
TGTGCCAGCAGCGCCCGGGACAATCAGCCCCAGCATTTT
>TRBV4-2|TRBJ1-6|TRBD1|once
CASSHSRDRASPLHF
TGTGCCAGCAGCCATTCCCGGGACAGGGCTTCACCCCTCCACTTT
>TRBV5-1|TRBJ1-6|TRBD1|-
CASSLGLGQGNSPLHF
TGCGCCAGCAGCTTGGGCCTGGGACAGGGGAATTCACCCCTCCACTTT
>TRBV5-6|TRBJ2-2|TRBD1|-
CASSPLTGAGELFF
TGTGCCAGCAGCCCACTTACAGGGGCCGGGGAGCTGTTTTTT
>TRBV28|TRBJ2-7|TRBD2|-
CASRGRAGEREQYF
TGTGCCAGCAGGGGTCGGGCGGGAGAACGGGAGCAGTACTTC
>TRBV14|TRBJ2-7|TRBD2|-
CASSQVRRASGAYEQYF
TGTGCCAGCAGCCAAGTTCGGAGGGCTAGCGGGGCCTACGAGCAGTACTTC
>TRBV18|TRBJ2-7|TRBD1|-
CASSSGTGHSYEQYF
TGTGCCAGCTCAAGCGGGACAGGGCACTCCTACGAGCAGTACTTC
>TRBV6-6|TRBJ2-5|-|-
CASSPSREETQYF
TGTGCCAGCAGCCCGTCGAGAGAAGAGACCCAGTACTTC
>TRBV7-3|TRBJ2-1|-|-
CASSSGLRDEQFF
TGTGCCAGCAGCTCGGGACTGAGGGATGAGCAGTTCTTC
>TRBV28|TRBJ1-5|TRBD1|once
CASSYETGVEQPQHF
TGTGCCAGCAGTTACGAAACAGGGGTGGAGCAGCCCCAGCATTTT
>TRBV5-4|TRBJ1-6|-|-
CASSLDGSSYNSPLHF
TGTGCCAGCAGCTTGGACGGTAGCTCCTATAATTCACCCCTCCACTTT
>TRBV28|TRBJ1-1|-|-
CASSFGSTEAFF
TGTGCCAGCAGTTTCGGGAGCACTGAAGCTTTCTTT
>TRBV18|TRBJ2-1|TRBD2|-
CASSPVISGRGNEQFF
TGTGCCAGCTCACCAGTGATTAGCGGGAGGGGGAATGAGCAGTTCTTC
>TRBV29-1|TRBJ2-5|TRBD2|-
CTGRLAGRETQYF
TGCACGGGGAGACTAGCGGGACGAGAGACCCAGTACTTC
>TRBV5-1|TRBJ2-2|-|-
CASSSRQRTGELFF
TGCGCCAGCAGCTCTCGACAGAGGACCGGGGAGCTGTTTTTT
>TRBV23-1|TRBJ2-2|-|few
CASPQRARRTGELFF
TGCGCCAGCCCACAGAGGGCTAGGAGGACCGGGGAGCTGTTTTTT
>TRBV2|TRBJ1-6|TRBD1|once
CASSARQGIDSPLHF
TGTGCCAGCAGCGCTAGACAGGGTATAGATTCACCCCTCCACTTT
>TRBV15|TRBJ2-3|TRBD2|-
CATSREGLGLASTDTQYF
TGTGCCACCAGCAGAGAAGGCTTGGGACTAGCCTCCACAGATACGCAGTATTTT
>TRBV27|TRBJ2-5|-|-
CARGYVGRGEETQYF
TGTGCCAGGGGTTATGTCGGGAGAGGAGAGGAGACCCAGTACTTC
>TRBV7-3|TRBJ2-1|TRBD2|-
CASSFSLLAGGKNEQFF
TGTGCCAGCAGTTTTTCGCTACTAGCGGGAGGGAAGAATGAGCAGTTCTTC
>TRBV7-2|TRBJ2-1|-|-
CASKSAVGGIYNEQFF
TGTGCCAGCAAGTCCGCGGTCGGCGGGATTTACAATGAGCAGTTCTTC
>TRBV3-1/TRBV3-2|TRBJ2-4|TRBD1|-
CASSHGTRGPGSVLAKNIQYF
TGTGCCAGCAGCCACGGGACAAGGGGGCCGGGTAGCGTCCTAGCCAAAAACATTCAGTACTTC
>TRBV9|TRBJ2-2|TRBD2|-
CASSARSAGASGTGELFF
TGTGCCAGCAGCGCCAGATCAGCGGGAGCCTCGGGCACCGGGGAGCTGTTTTTT
>TRBV1|TRBJ2-5|-|-
CTSSPKRRLGRAKCRGMYQETQYF
TGCACCAGCAGCCCCAAAAGACGTCTGGGCAGGGCCAAGTGTCGCGGGATGTACCAAGAGACCCAGTACTTC
>TRBV11-2|TRBJ1-1|-|-
CASSHLPTGDTEAFF
TGTGCCAGCAGCCATCTCCCAACCGGGGACACTGAAGCTTTCTTT
>TRBV9|TRBJ1-6|TRBD1|-
CASSASGGQGTSPLHF
TGTGCCAGCAGCGCATCCGGGGGACAGGGAACCTCACCCCTCCACTTT
>TRBV5-1|TRBJ2-3|-|-
CASQPEGTSTDTQYF
TGCGCCAGCCAACCCGAGGGGACTAGCACAGATACGCAGTATTTT
>TRBV6-2/TRBV6-3|TRBJ2-7|-|-
CASSQALSEQYF
TGTGCCAGCAGCCAAGCCCTAAGTGAGCAGTACTTC
>TRBV12-5|TRBJ2-7|-|-
CASGLANYEQYF
TGTGCTAGTGGTTTGGCTAACTACGAGCAGTACTTC
>TRBV5-5|TRBJ2-6|TRBD2|-
CASSTTGGAGANVLTF
TGTGCCAGCAGCACCACCGGGGGGGCTGGGGCCAACGTCCTGACTTTC
>TRBV15|TRBJ2-2|TRBD2|-
CATSRKGLALNTGELFF
TGTGCCACCAGCAGGAAGGGACTAGCGCTGAACACCGGGGAGCTGTTTTTT
>TRBV2|TRBJ2-3|-|-
CASSVRTLSTDTQYF
TGTGCCAGCAGTGTACGGACACTGAGCACAGATACGCAGTATTTT
>TRBV7-9|TRBJ1-2|TRBD1|-
CASSLAGTGGDGYTF
TGTGCCAGCAGCTTGGCCGGGACAGGGGGCGATGGCTACACCTTC
>TRBV29-1|TRBJ1-1|-|-
CSVRGAAEAFF
TGCAGCGTCAGGGGTGCCGCTGAAGCTTTCTTT
>TRBV4-2|TRBJ1-1|-|many
CASSQQLNDRNEAFF
TGTGCCAGCAGCCAACAATTAAATGACAGGAATGAAGCTTTCTTT
>TRBV27|TRBJ2-4|TRBD1|-
CASRGQGQNIQYF
TGTGCCAGCAGGGGACAGGGCCAAAACATTCAGTACTTC
>TRBV7-3|TRBJ1-1|-|-
CASSLGQNTEAFF
TGTGCCAGCAGCTTAGGACAGAACACTGAAGCTTTCTTT
>TRBV5-6|TRBJ2-5|-|-
CASSLQGRETQYF
TGTGCCAGCAGCTTACAGGGGAGGGAGACCCAGTACTTC
>TRBV6-5|TRBJ1-1|TRBD1|-
CASSRGQGLTEAFF
TGTGCCAGCAGTCGGGGACAGGGTCTTACTGAAGCTTTCTTT
>TRBV7-9|TRBJ2-1|-|-
CASSFAGRWGNEQFF
TGTGCCAGCAGCTTTGCGGGCCGATGGGGCAATGAGCAGTTCTTC
>TRBV21-1|TRBJ2-1|-|-
CASSTLLSTFEQFF
TGTGCCAGCAGCACACTCCTTTCTACTTTTGAGCAGTTCTTC
>TRBV19|TRBJ1-5|-|-
CASTSTSNQPQHF
TGTGCCAGTACCAGTACCAGCAATCAGCCCCAGCATTTT
>TRBV18|TRBJ2-2|-|-
CASSRGPNTGELFF
TGTGCCAGCTCACGGGGCCCGAACACCGGGGAGCTGTTTTTT
>TRBV11-3|TRBJ2-1|TRBD2|-
CASSLGTSGRVEQFF
TGTGCCAGCAGCTTAGGGACTAGCGGGAGAGTTGAGCAGTTCTTC
>TRBV5-1|TRBJ2-7|TRBD1|-
CASSVQGAQYEQYF
TGCGCCAGCAGCGTACAGGGGGCGCAGTACGAGCAGTACTTC
>TRBV5-4|TRBJ2-1|-|-
CASSFTLSSYNEQFF
TGTGCCAGCAGCTTTACCCTAAGCTCCTACAATGAGCAGTTCTTC